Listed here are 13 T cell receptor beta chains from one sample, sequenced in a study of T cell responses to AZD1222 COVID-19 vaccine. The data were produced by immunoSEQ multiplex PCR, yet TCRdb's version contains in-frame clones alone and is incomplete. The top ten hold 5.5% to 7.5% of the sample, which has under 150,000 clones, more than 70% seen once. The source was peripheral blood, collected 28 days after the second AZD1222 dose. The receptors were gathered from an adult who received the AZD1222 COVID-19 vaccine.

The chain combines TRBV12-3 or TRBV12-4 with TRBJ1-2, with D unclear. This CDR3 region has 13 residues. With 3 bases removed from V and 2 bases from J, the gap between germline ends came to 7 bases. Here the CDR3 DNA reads TGTGCCAGCAGTTTGACGGTCAACTATGGCTACACCTTC. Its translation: CASSLTVNYGYTF.

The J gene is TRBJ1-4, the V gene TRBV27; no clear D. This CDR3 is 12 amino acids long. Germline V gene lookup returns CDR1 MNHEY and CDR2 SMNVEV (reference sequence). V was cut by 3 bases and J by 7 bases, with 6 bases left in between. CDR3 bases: TGTGCCAGCAGTTTTCGGGGTGAAAAACTGTTTTTT. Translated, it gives CASSFRGEKLFF. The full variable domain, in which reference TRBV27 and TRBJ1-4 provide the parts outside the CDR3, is EAQVTQNPRYLITVTGKKLTVTCSQNMNHEYMSWYRQDPGLGLRQIYYSMNVEVTDKGDVPEGYKVSRKEKRNFPLILESPSPNQTSLYFCASSFRGEKLFFGSGTQLSVL.

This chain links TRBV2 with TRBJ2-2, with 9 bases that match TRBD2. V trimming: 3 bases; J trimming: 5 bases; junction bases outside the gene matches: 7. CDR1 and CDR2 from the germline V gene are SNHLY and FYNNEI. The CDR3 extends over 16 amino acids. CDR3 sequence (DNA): TGTGCCAGCAGTGAGTTGGGACTAGCTGCAACCGGGGAGCTGTTTTTT. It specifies CASSELGLAATGELFF. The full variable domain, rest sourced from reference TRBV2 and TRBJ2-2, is EPEVTQTPSHQVTQMGQEVILRCVPISNHLYFYWYRQILGQKVEFLVSFYNNEISEKSEIFDDQFSVERPDGSNFTLKIRSTKLEDSAMYFCASSELGLAATGELFFGEGSRLTVL.

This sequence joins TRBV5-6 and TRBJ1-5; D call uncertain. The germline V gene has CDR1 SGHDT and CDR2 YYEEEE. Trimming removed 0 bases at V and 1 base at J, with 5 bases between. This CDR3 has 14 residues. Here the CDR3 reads CASSLVGSNQPQHF. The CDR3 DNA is TGTGCCAGCAGCTTGGTGGGGAGCAATCAGCCCCAGCATTTT.

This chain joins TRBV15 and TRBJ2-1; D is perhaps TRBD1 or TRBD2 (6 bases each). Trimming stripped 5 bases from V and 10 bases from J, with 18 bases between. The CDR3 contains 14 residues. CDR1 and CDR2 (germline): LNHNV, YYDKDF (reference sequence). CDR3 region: CATSGGVMGGEQFF. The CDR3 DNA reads TGTGCCACCAGCGGAGGGGTCATGGGGGGCGAGCAGTTCTTC.

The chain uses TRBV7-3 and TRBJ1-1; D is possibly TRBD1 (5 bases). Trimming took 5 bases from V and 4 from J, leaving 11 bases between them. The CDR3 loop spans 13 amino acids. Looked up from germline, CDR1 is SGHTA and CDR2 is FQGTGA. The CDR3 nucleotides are TGTGCCAGCAGCCCGGACAAGGGCACTGAAGCTTTCTTT. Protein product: CASSPDKGTEAFF. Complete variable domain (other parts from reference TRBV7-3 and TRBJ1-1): GAGVSQTPSNKVTEKGKYVELRCDPISGHTALYWYRQSLGQGPEFLIYFQGTGAADDSGLPNDRFFAVRPEGSVSTLKIQRTERGDSAVYLCASSPDKGTEAFFGQGTRLTVV.

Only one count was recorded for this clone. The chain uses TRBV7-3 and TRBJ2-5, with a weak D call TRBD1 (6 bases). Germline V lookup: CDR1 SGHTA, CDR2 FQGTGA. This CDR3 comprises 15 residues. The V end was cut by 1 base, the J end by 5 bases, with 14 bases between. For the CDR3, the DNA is TGTGCCAGCAGCTTAAAAACAGGGTCGGGTGAGACCCAGTACTTC. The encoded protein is CASSLKTGSGETQYF.

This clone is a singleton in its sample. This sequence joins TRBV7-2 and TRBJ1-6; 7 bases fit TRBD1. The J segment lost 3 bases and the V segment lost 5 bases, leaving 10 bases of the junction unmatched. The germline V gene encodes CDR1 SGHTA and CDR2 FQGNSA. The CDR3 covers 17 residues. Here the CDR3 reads CASSAGQPPSYNSPLHF. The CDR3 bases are TGTGCCAGCAGCGCGGGACAGCCCCCGAGCTATAATTCACCCCTCCACTTT.

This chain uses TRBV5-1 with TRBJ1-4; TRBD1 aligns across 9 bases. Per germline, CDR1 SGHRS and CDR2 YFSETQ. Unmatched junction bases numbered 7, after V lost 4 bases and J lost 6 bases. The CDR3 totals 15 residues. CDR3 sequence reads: CASSLLGQGDEKLFF. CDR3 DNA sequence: TGCGCCAGCAGCCTATTGGGACAGGGTGATGAAAAACTGTTTTTT. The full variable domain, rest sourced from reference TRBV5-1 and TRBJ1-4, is KAGVTQTPRYLIKTRGQQVTLSCSPISGHRSVSWYQQTPGQGLQFLFEYFSETQRNKGNFPGRFSGRQFSNSRSEMNVSTLELGDSALYLCASSLLGQGDEKLFFGSGTQLSVL.

CDR3: CASSLERGGTEAFF. The CDR3 nucleotides are TGTGCCAGCAGCTTAGAAAGGGGTGGCACTGAAGCTTTCTTT. This chain uses TRBV11-1 with TRBJ1-1, with D possibly being TRBD1 (5 bases). V dropped 1 base and J dropped 4 bases, with 10 bases sitting between them. CDR3 length equals 14 residues. CDR1 SGHAT and CDR2 FQDESV come from the germline V gene (reference sequence).

CDR3 in amino acids: CASSSGTGGNNQPQHF. CDR3 in DNA: TGTGCCAGCAGCTCTGGGACAGGTGGGAACAATCAGCCCCAGCATTTT. The chain employs TRBV7-8 and TRBJ1-5; 8 positions match TRBD1. Germline CDR1 is SGHVS and CDR2 is FQNEAQ. J lost 3 bases, V lost 4 bases, and 8 bases had no gene match. The CDR3 consists of 16 residues.

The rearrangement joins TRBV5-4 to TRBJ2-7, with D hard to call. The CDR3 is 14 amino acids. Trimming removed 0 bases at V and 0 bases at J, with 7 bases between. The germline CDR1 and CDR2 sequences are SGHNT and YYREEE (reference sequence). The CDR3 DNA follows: TGTGCCAGCAGCTTGGACCCAAGCTCCTACGAGCAGTACTTC. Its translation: CASSLDPSSYEQYF. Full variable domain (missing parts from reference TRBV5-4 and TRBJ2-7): ETGVTQSPTHLIKTRGQQVTLRCSSQSGHNTVSWYQQALGQGPQFIFQYYREEENGRGNFPPRFSGLQFPNYSSELNVNALELDDSALYLCASSLDPSSYEQYFGPGTRLTVT.

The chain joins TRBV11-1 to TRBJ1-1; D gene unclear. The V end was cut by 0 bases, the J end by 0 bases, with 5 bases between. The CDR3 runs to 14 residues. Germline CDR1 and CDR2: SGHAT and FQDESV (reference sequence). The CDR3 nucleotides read TGTGCCAGCAGCTTAGCGGGGATGAACACTGAAGCTTTCTTT. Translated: CASSLAGMNTEAFF.